A single sample gave rise to the 2 T cell receptor beta chains below, sequenced in a study of graft-versus-host responses after intestinal transplantation. These receptors' antigens are unknown. Data came from immunoSEQ multiplex PCR; TCRdb stores just in-frame clones and leaves some out. Among roughly 80,000 clones listed, around 86% were seen once. Sequenced material: unstimulated CD8+ T cells sorted from spleen or lymph node cells, taken before transplant. These receptor sequences come from a human donor who was the organ donor for an intestinal transplant.

The rearrangement joins TRBV7-9 to TRBJ1-1; D call uncertain. Germline V gene data show CDR1 as SEHNR and CDR2 as FQNEAQ (reference sequence). The CDR3 consists of 12 residues. V lost 1 base to trimming and J lost 7 bases, with 7 bases between them. The DNA of the CDR3 is TGTGCCAGCAGCTTAGGGGATATTGAAGCTTTCTTT. Translating gives CASSLGDIEAFF.

The V gene is TRBV5-1, the J gene TRBJ2-3, with 13 bases aligning to TRBD2. Germline V gene sequence: CDR1 SGHRS, CDR2 YFSETQ. The V segment lost 5 bases and the J segment 6 bases; nucleotides outside the gene matches: 6. The CDR3 is 15 amino acids. The CDR3 loop is CASSSLGLAGDTQYF. The CDR3 DNA sequence: TGCGCCAGCAGTTCACTGGGACTAGCGGGGGATACGCAGTATTTT.